The clone carrying this TCR beta chain was recorded a few times. Its antigen is unknown. TCRdb re-called the 5' RACE reads with MiXCR, one entry per CDR3 protein. The sample includes around 770,000 distinct CDR3 sequences, around 19% of them seen just once. CDR1 is SGHRS, CDR2 YFSETQ, per germline. V was pared by 1 base and J by 4 bases, with 5 bases between. CDR3 size: 12 residues. This record comes from a study of CD8 T cells in ankylosing spondylitis. Findings and caveats of the study: Eight highly homologous variants made up a TCR beta motif, and this motif appeared characteristic of ankylosing spondylitis blood.

The V gene is TRBV5-1, the J gene TRBJ2-5; D is uncertain. The sequence was collected from a male donor with ankylosing spondylitis. The material sequenced was blood, either unsorted or a sorted T cell fraction (not recorded which). DNA for the CDR3: TGCGCCAGCAGCTTGAATCTAGAGACCCAGTACTTC. Translated: CASSLNLETQYF.